This T cell receptor (beta chain) was sequenced during a study of cytomegalovirus exposure and HLA in healthy donors. Sequencing was performed with immunoSEQ multiplex PCR; in TCRdb, only in-frame clones are kept and a portion is missing. Of over 200,000 clones in the sample, over 65% were seen once. CDR1 ENHRY and CDR2 SYGVKD come from the germline V gene. The CDR3 has 13 amino acids. The V gene lost 1 base and the J gene lost 2 bases, with 5 bases spanning the gap. This clone was recorded many times. This TCR came from a woman between 18 and 30 years old in good health and CMV-seronegative. The chain has TRBV10-3 and TRBJ2-5; tentatively, D is TRBD2 (5 bases). Input material: PBMCs. The CDR3 region is CAISEWRQETQYF. CDR3 in DNA: TGTGCCATCAGTGAGTGGAGGCAAGAGACCCAGTACTTC.